The 8 T cell receptor beta chains given below trace back to one sample, sequenced in a study of T cells after yellow fever vaccination. TCRdb reanalysed the 5' RACE reads using MiXCR and keeps one entry per CDR3 protein. The sample lists about 500,000 distinct CDR3 sequences; about a sixth were seen once. Sequenced here: PBMCs, sampled 5 days after the first yellow fever vaccination. Every receptor here comes from a man between 18 and 29 years old who received the YFV17D yellow fever vaccine.

Only a few counts were recorded for this clonotype. The chain links TRBV4-3 to TRBJ1-5, with a possible D match to TRBD1 (6 bases). V dropped 4 bases and J dropped 3 bases, with 13 bases sitting between them. CDR1 and CDR2 from the germline V gene are LGHNA and YSLEER. This CDR3 region has 15 residues. In DNA form, the CDR3 reads TGCGCCAGCAGCCTCGGGGGGGCTAACAATCAGCCCCAGCATTTT. It encodes CASSLGGANNQPQHF.

The chain carries TRBV4-2 and TRBJ2-3; TRBD2 matches 8 bases. Germline loops: CDR1 LGHNA, CDR2 YNFKEQ. V dropped 6 bases and J dropped 3; count of bases not matched to a gene: 8. CDR3 length: 15 amino acids. This CDR3 is CASRGAGGLTDTQYF. CDR3 bases: TGTGCCAGCAGAGGCGCGGGGGGCTTGACAGATACGCAGTATTTT.

The V and J genes are TRBV4-1 and TRBJ2-7; D is ambiguous. Germline CDR1 MGHRA, CDR2 YSYEKL. This CDR3 region has 16 residues. V lost 4 bases to trimming and J lost 2 bases, with 18 bases between them. The CDR3 sequence is CASSRLWVGFTYEQYF. In DNA, the CDR3 is TGCGCCAGCAGCCGACTGTGGGTGGGGTTCACCTACGAGCAGTACTTC.

This clonotype occurred a few times. CDR3: CAWSVGQISQKLFF. The DNA for the CDR3 is TGTGCCTGGAGTGTAGGACAGATAAGTCAAAAACTGTTTTTT. This rearrangement joins TRBV30 to TRBJ1-4; possibly TRBD1 for D (6 bases). Germline V gene sequence: CDR1 GTSNPN, CDR2 SVGIG (reference sequence). V was clipped by 0 bases and J by 9 bases, with 14 bases between them. CDR3 length equals 14 residues.

Comments on this clonotype: Its ends do not fully match the called genes, so a read error is possible. The chain carries TRBV28 and TRBJ1-3, with D perhaps matching TRBD1 (5 bases). CDR1 and CDR2 from the germline V gene are MDHEN and SYDVKM. The CDR3 spans 15 residues. CDR3 bases: TGTGCCAGCAGTCTAGGGGCCACCATCCGAAAGACCATATATTTT. It translates to CASSLGATIRKTIYF.

This clonotype was seen a handful of times. This chain joins TRBV7-2 and TRBJ2-7, with a possible D match to TRBD1 (6 bases). This CDR3 comprises 14 residues. Trimming stripped 3 bases from V and 7 bases from J, with 16 bases between. Germline V CDR1 and CDR2: SGHTA, FQGNSA. The CDR3 sequence is CASSFPTQGIEQYF. In DNA form, the CDR3 reads TGTGCCAGCAGCTTTCCGACTCAGGGGATTGAGCAGTACTTC.

The chain carries TRBV12-3 or TRBV12-4 and TRBJ2-2; TRBD1 matches 9 bases. The ends lost 11 bases at V and 1 base at J; junction bases unmatched: 11. The CDR3 contains 16 residues. CDR3: CAGIQTGQGNTGELFF. Written as DNA, the CDR3 is TGTGCCGGGATACAAACGGGACAGGGGAACACCGGGGAGCTGTTTTTT.

The chain is built from TRBV18 and TRBJ2-1; the D gene is possibly TRBD2 (7 bases). The V gene's germline CDR1 is KGHSH and CDR2 LQKENI. The V and J ends lost 6 bases and 0 bases respectively, with 21 bases between them. This CDR3 contains 18 residues. For the CDR3, the DNA is TGTGCCAGCTCCCTGGGGGGCAGCGGGGTTAGCTCCTACAATGAGCAGTTCTTC. Residues: CASSLGGSGVSSYNEQFF.